This is a list of T cell receptor beta chains from one sample in a study of cytomegalovirus exposure and HLA in healthy donors. Produced via immunoSEQ multiplex PCR; TCRdb's table is partial and in-frame only. The sample contains 150,000 to 200,000 clones, under 9.5% of which appear only once. The sample comprised PBMCs. These receptors were obtained from a woman between 25 and 40 years old in good health and CMV-seropositive. Each CDR3 is given with its conserved first and last residue. The D gene is left open where the match is weak. Size values are once, few and many counts, or a class for expanded clones, and some rows have none.

J gene | D gene | V gene | clone size | CDR3 protein | CDR3 DNA
TRBJ2-5 | TRBD2 | TRBV2 | NA | CASRAPRLAGEETQYF | TGTGCCAGCAGAGCCCCCCGACTAGCGGGGGAAGAGACCCAGTACTTC
TRBJ1-2 | TRBD1 | TRBV15 | NA | CATSRTGFTYGYTF | TGTGCCACCAGCAGGACAGGGTTCACCTATGGCTACACCTTC
TRBJ2-7 | NA | TRBV9 | once | CASSPTRQEILYEQYF | TGTGCCAGCAGCCCTACAAGACAGGAGATTCTCTACGAGCAGTACTTC
TRBJ1-1 | TRBD1 | TRBV6-4 | NA | CASSRDRVNTEAFF | TGTGCCAGCAGCAGGGACAGGGTGAACACTGAAGCTTTCTTT
TRBJ1-5 | TRBD1 | TRBV6-6 | NA | CASSRDRTDNQPQHF | TGTGCCAGCAGTAGGGACAGAACCGACAATCAGCCCCAGCATTTT
TRBJ1-4 | TRBD1 | TRBV7-9 | NA | CASSSRDRARAELFF | TGTGCCAGCAGCTCCCGGGACAGGGCACGTGCGGAACTGTTTTTT
TRBJ2-5 | NA | TRBV10-3 | few | CAISDPGTLGETQYF | TGTGCCATCAGTGACCCCGGGACACTGGGAGAGACCCAGTACTTC
TRBJ1-2 | NA | TRBV5-1 | NA | CASSLADRNYGYTF | TGCGCCAGCAGCTTGGCCGACAGAAACTATGGCTACACCTTC
TRBJ2-3 | NA | TRBV2 | few | CASSEEWTGLYSTDTQYF | TGTGCCAGCAGTGAAGAGTGGACTGGACTGTATAGCACAGATACGCAGTATTTT
TRBJ2-7 | TRBD1 | TRBV14 | few | CASSQAHRGLLEQYF | TGTGCCAGCAGCCAAGCACACAGGGGGCTGCTCGAGCAGTACTTC
TRBJ1-1 | TRBD1 | TRBV27 | NA | CASSGTENTEAFF | TGTGCCAGCAGCGGGACAGAGAACACTGAAGCTTTCTTT
TRBJ1-6 | NA | TRBV6-1 | few | CASNEPYNSPLHF | TGTGCCAGCAACGAGCCCTATAATTCACCCCTCCACTTT
TRBJ2-1 | TRBD2 | TRBV9 | few | CASSARGGLYNEQFF | TGTGCCAGCAGCGCCCGGGGGGGCTTATACAATGAGCAGTTCTTC
TRBJ2-3 | TRBD1 | TRBV9 | few | CASGEQGGTQYF | TGTGCCAGCGGTGAACAGGGGGGTACGCAGTATTTT
TRBJ1-2 | NA | TRBV5-1 | NA | CASSLYPGNYGYTF | TGCGCCAGCAGCTTGTACCCCGGGAACTATGGCTACACCTTC
TRBJ2-7 | TRBD1 | TRBV2 | few | CASRGQGGYEQYF | TGTGCCAGCAGGGGACAGGGAGGCTACGAGCAGTACTTC
TRBJ1-2 | TRBD1 | TRBV5-1 | NA | CASTPGTANYGYTF | TGCGCCAGCACCCCCGGGACAGCTAACTATGGCTACACCTTC
TRBJ1-2 | TRBD1 | TRBV7-9 | NA | CASSVRQGSGYTF | TGTGCCAGCAGCGTACGACAGGGGTCTGGCTACACCTTC
TRBJ2-5 | TRBD2 | TRBV18 | NA | CASLAGEETQYF | TGTGCCAGCTTAGCGGGAGAAGAGACCCAGTACTTC
TRBJ1-1 | TRBD1 | TRBV29-1 | few | CSVDHPGQGDTEAFF | TGCAGCGTTGACCACCCGGGACAGGGGGACACTGAAGCTTTCTTT
TRBJ2-5 | NA | TRBV7-2 | NA | CASSLVGTGETQYF | TGTGCCAGCAGCTTAGTGGGTACAGGAGAGACCCAGTACTTC
TRBJ2-3 | NA | TRBV18 | NA | CASSPPFRTDAQYF | TGTGCCAGCTCACCACCATTTAGAACAGATGCGCAGTATTTT
TRBJ2-1 | NA | TRBV6-1 | few | CASSERGRGDEQFF | TGTGCCAGCAGTGAAAGGGGGCGCGGGGATGAGCAGTTCTTC
TRBJ1-1 | NA | TRBV5-1 | few | CASSSGIQGMNTEAFF | TGCGCCAGCAGCTCCGGCATCCAGGGGATGAACACTGAAGCTTTCTTT
TRBJ1-1 | NA | TRBV5-4 | few | CASSPDRWNTEAFF | TGTGCCAGCAGCCCTGACAGATGGAACACTGAAGCTTTCTTT
TRBJ2-1 | TRBD2 | TRBV7-9 | many | CASSHPVDAGGRQFF | TGTGCCAGCAGCCATCCGGTTGATGCGGGAGGGCGGCAGTTCTTC
TRBJ2-7 | NA | TRBV6-1 | NA | CASTDSPLEQYF | TGTGCCAGCACGGACAGTCCCCTTGAGCAGTACTTC
TRBJ2-1 | NA | TRBV27 | few | CASSFDATLSLRQFF | TGTGCCAGCAGTTTCGACGCTACACTATCTCTCCGGCAGTTCTTC
TRBJ2-1 | TRBD1 | TRBV10-2 | few | CASSETGGSYNEQFF | TGCGCCAGCAGTGAAACAGGGGGCTCCTACAATGAGCAGTTCTTC
TRBJ1-1 | NA | TRBV4-2 | NA | CASSQVPVGGVEAFF | TGTGCCAGCAGCCAAGTTCCGGTAGGAGGAGTTGAAGCTTTCTTT
TRBJ1-1 | NA | TRBV27 | NA | CASSGLPNTEAFF | TGTGCCAGCAGTGGACTCCCGAACACTGAAGCTTTCTTT
TRBJ2-7 | TRBD1 | TRBV5-1 | few | CASSSKTGAYEQSF | TGCGCCAGCAGCTCCAAGACAGGGGCCTACGAGCAGTCCTTC
TRBJ2-1 | TRBD2 | TRBV7-2 | few | CASSSGLADVEQFF | TGTGCCAGCAGCTCCGGACTAGCGGATGTTGAGCAGTTCTTC
TRBJ2-5 | NA | TRBV14 | few | CASSQDSGGGPQETQYF | TGTGCCAGCAGCCAAGATAGTGGGGGGGGGCCGCAAGAGACCCAGTACTTC
TRBJ2-2 | NA | TRBV2 | NA | CASRRTGSGELFF | TGTGCCAGCAGAAGAACAGGATCCGGGGAGCTGTTTTTT
TRBJ1-2 | NA | TRBV18 | NA | CASSPTQGAYTF | TGTGCCAGCTCACCGACTCAAGGGGCGTACACCTTC
TRBJ2-6 | NA | TRBV9 | few | CASSAPGGVSGANVLTF | TGTGCCAGCAGCGCACCCGGCGGGGTCTCTGGGGCCAACGTCCTGACTTTC
TRBJ2-7 | NA | TRBV4-1 | few | CASSQVQGYEQYF | TGCGCCAGCAGCCAGGTACAGGGATACGAGCAGTACTTC
TRBJ2-3 | NA | TRBV5-1 | few | CASSLRGGTREADTQYF | TGCGCCAGCAGCTTGCGAGGGGGGACTCGGGAGGCAGATACGCAGTATTTT
TRBJ1-2 | TRBD1 | TRBV6-1 | few | CASRSRGRPLGYTF | TGTGCCAGCAGATCGAGGGGGCGCCCCCTAGGCTACACCTTC
TRBJ2-1 | TRBD2 | TRBV5-6 | few | CASSLVGLAGLGEQFF | TGTGCCAGCAGCTTGGTTGGGCTAGCGGGCTTAGGTGAGCAGTTCTTC
TRBJ2-3 | NA | TRBV7-6 | few | CASSRIADYLTDTQYF | TGTGCCAGCAGCAGAATAGCGGACTATCTCACAGATACGCAGTATTTT
TRBJ1-4 | NA | TRBV19 | few | CASSARRVGEKLFF | TGTGCCAGTAGCGCCCGCAGGGTTGGTGAAAAACTGTTTTTT
TRBJ2-5 | NA | TRBV9 | NA | CASSVGTSREETQYF | TGTGCCAGCAGCGTAGGAACTAGTAGAGAAGAGACCCAGTACTTC
TRBJ2-4 | NA | TRBV2 | few | CASSEWQDLNIQYF | TGTGCCAGCAGTGAGTGGCAGGATCTAAACATTCAGTACTTC
TRBJ2-1 | TRBD2 | TRBV9 | NA | CASSVLADGSSRNNEQFF | TGTGCCAGCAGCGTGCTAGCGGATGGGAGCTCCAGAAACAATGAGCAGTTCTTC
TRBJ1-2 | TRBD1 | TRBV12-5 | NA | CASGLEGAFYGYTF | TGTGCTAGTGGTTTGGAGGGGGCTTTCTATGGCTACACCTTC
TRBJ2-3 | TRBD1 | TRBV29-1 | few | CSDGDRGWSHTQYF | TGCAGCGATGGGGACAGGGGTTGGAGTCATACGCAGTATTTT
TRBJ1-5 | NA | TRBV27 | few | CASSLRESRQPQHF | TGTGCCAGCAGTTTAAGAGAAAGTAGACAGCCCCAGCATTTT
TRBJ2-7 | TRBD1 | TRBV5-6 | NA | CASSHSQGVDEQYF | TGTGCCAGCAGCCATTCCCAGGGGGTGGACGAGCAGTACTTC
TRBJ2-2 | NA | TRBV14 | NA | CASSHLSGLHTGELFF | TGTGCCAGCAGCCATTTGTCAGGGTTGCATACCGGGGAGCTGTTTTTT
TRBJ2-7 | NA | TRBV5-1 | few | CASKGEYEQYF | TGCGCCAGCAAGGGGGAATACGAGCAGTACTTC
TRBJ2-2 | NA | TRBV5-5 | few | CASSRRTGFPGELFF | TGTGCCAGCAGCCGTAGAACAGGGTTCCCCGGGGAGCTGTTTTTT
TRBJ1-2 | NA | TRBV27 | few | CAKGVNYGYTF | TGTGCCAAGGGGGTAAACTATGGCTACACCTTC
TRBJ1-2 | NA | TRBV5-4 | few | CASSSGHVANYGYTF | TGTGCCAGCAGCTCGGGACACGTCGCTAACTATGGCTACACCTTC
TRBJ1-1 | NA | TRBV11-2 | NA | CASSLAGGEAFF | TGTGCCAGCAGCTTAGCGGGGGGTGAAGCTTTCTTT
TRBJ1-5 | NA | TRBV15 | few | CATRGGGPLEYSNQPQHF | TGTGCCACCAGGGGGGGAGGGCCACTTGAATATAGCAATCAGCCCCAGCATTTT